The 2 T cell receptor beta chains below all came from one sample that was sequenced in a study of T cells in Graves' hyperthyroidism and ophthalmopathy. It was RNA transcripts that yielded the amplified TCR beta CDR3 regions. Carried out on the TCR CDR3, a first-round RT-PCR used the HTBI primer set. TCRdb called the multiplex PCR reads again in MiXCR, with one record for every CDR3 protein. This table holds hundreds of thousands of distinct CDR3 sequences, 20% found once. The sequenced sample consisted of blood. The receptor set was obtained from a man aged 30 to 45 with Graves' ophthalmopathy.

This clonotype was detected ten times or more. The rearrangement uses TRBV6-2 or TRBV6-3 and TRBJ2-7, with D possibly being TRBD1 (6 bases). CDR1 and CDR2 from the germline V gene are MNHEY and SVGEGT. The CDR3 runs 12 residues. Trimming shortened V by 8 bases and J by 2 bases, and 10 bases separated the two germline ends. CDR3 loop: CASSGTTYEQYF. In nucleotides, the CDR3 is TGTGCCAGCTCAGGGACAACCTACGAGCAGTACTTC.

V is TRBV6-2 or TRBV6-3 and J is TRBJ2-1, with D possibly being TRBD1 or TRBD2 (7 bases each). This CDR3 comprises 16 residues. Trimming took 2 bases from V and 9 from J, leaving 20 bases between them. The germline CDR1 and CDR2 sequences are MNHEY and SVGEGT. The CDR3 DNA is TGTGCCAGCAGTTACCCGCCAAAGACAGGGAGGGTTGAGCAGTTCTTC. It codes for CASSYPPKTGRVEQFF.